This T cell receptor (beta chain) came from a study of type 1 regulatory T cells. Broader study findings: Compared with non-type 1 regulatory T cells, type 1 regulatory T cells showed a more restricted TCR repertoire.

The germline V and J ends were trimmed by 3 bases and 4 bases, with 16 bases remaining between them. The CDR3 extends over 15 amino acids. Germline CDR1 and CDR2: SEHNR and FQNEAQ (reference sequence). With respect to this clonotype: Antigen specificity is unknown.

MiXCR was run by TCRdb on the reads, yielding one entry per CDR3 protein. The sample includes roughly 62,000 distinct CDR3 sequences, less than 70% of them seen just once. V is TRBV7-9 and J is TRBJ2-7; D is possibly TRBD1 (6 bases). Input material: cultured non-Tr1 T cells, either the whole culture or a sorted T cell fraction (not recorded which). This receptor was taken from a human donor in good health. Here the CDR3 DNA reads TGTGCCAGCAGCTTGGGAGCAGGGGTTATTTACGAGCAGTACTTC. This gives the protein CASSLGAGVIYEQYF.